Listed below are T cell receptor beta chains from one sample, sequenced in a study of blood T cell repertoires in COVID-19. TCRdb's copy holds only in-frame clones and misses some; the assay was immunoSEQ multiplex PCR. Found here are some 330,000 clones, over 80% of them singletons; the top ten hold over 4.5%. The specimen sequenced was PBMCs or T cells enriched from blood (not recorded which). The receptors stem from a young man who had recovered from COVID-19. Each CDR3 is given with its conserved first and last residue. Fields, in order: J gene, D gene, clone size, V gene, CDR3 DNA, CDR3 protein. D genes are given only for firm matches. Size values are once, few and many counts, or a class for expanded clones, and some rows have none.

TRBJ1-5 | . | once | TRBV7-2 | TGTGCCAGCAGCCCAGACATTGGTCCCCAGCATTTT | CASSPDIGPQHF
TRBJ2-5 | TRBD1 | . | TRBV7-9 | TGTGCCAGCAGTAAGACAGGGGAGGAGACCCAGTACTTC | CASSKTGEETQYF
TRBJ2-7 | . | . | TRBV29-1 | TGCAGCGTTGATCAGGGCTACGAGCAGTACTTC | CSVDQGYEQYF
TRBJ2-5 | . | . | TRBV15 | TGTGCCACCAGCAGGGCGGGGCCCACCGGGGAGACCCAGTACTTC | CATSRAGPTGETQYF
TRBJ2-1 | TRBD2 | . | TRBV27 | TGTGCCAGCAGTTTAGTGCTAGCGGGGGTGAATGAGCAGTTCTTC | CASSLVLAGVNEQFF
TRBJ1-5 | TRBD1 | . | TRBV5-1 | TGCGCCAGCAGCCCGGGACAGCGAGATCAGCCCCAGCATTTT | CASSPGQRDQPQHF
TRBJ2-1 | TRBD1 | . | TRBV18 | TGTGCCAGCTCACCACTTGGGACAGGGACCTACAATGAGCAGTTCTTC | CASSPLGTGTYNEQFF
TRBJ2-3 | . | . | TRBV19 | TGTGCCAGTAGTACCCCCGGCACAGATACGCAGTATTTT | CASSTPGTDTQYF
TRBJ1-4 | . | . | TRBV30 | TGTGCCTGGAACGCTCTTGGAGGGGAAAAACTGTTTTTT | CAWNALGGEKLFF
TRBJ2-1 | . | few | TRBV10-3 | TGTGCCATCAGTTCCGTGACTAACTACAATGAGCAGTTCTTC | CAISSVTNYNEQFF
TRBJ1-5 | TRBD1 | . | TRBV27 | TGTGCCAGCAGCCGGACAGGGGGTAATCAGCCCCAGCATTTT | CASSRTGGNQPQHF
TRBJ2-3 | . | . | TRBV7-3 | TGTGCCAGCAGCTTAGACGGAAGGGGTGGGGCCTACTACACAGATACGCAGTATTTT | CASSLDGRGGAYYTDTQYF
TRBJ1-6 | . | . | TRBV3-1/TRBV3-2 | TGTGCCAGCAGCCACGGAAAGCGTTCACCCCTCCACTTT | CASSHGKRSPLHF
TRBJ2-1 | . | . | TRBV28 | TGTGCCAGCAGTGTCCATGGGGGGAAGAATGAGCAGTTCTTC | CASSVHGGKNEQFF
TRBJ1-1 | . | . | TRBV5-1 | TGCGCCAGCAGCTTGGAGCAAAACACTGAAGCTTTCTTT | CASSLEQNTEAFF
TRBJ2-7 | TRBD2 | . | TRBV4-1 | TGCGCCAGCAGCCGCCAGACTAGCGGGGGGTACGAGCAGTACTTC | CASSRQTSGGYEQYF
TRBJ2-5 | . | . | TRBV7-9 | TGTGCCAGCAGCCTCCTGGGGGGTCAGACTCAAGAGACCCAGTACTTC | CASSLLGGQTQETQYF
TRBJ2-3 | TRBD2 | . | TRBV6-5 | TGTGCCAGCAGTTACTCTAGCGGGGGGGCCGCAGATACGCAGTATTTT | CASSYSSGGAADTQYF
TRBJ1-2 | . | . | TRBV19 | TGTGCCAGTAGTTTCGGGTATTATGGCTACACCTTC | CASSFGYYGYTF
TRBJ1-5 | . | . | TRBV28 | TGTGCCAGCAGAACAAACAGGGTCCGGGGGGCGAATCAGCCCCAGCATTTT | CASRTNRVRGANQPQHF
TRBJ2-3 | TRBD2 | . | TRBV19 | TGTGCCAGTAGTAGGAGGACTAGCGGTAGCACAGATACGCAGTATTTT | CASSRRTSGSTDTQYF
TRBJ1-6 | TRBD1 | . | TRBV2 | TGTGCCAGCACCGGACAGGGGAGCTCCTATAATTCACCCCTCCACTTT | CASTGQGSSYNSPLHF
TRBJ2-7 | . | . | TRBV7-9 | TGTGCCAGCAGCCTTTCCCAGGGTTACGAGCAGTACTTC | CASSLSQGYEQYF
TRBJ2-7 | . | . | TRBV5-6 | TGTGCCAGCAGCTTCCAACAGATCCCCTACGAGCAGTACTTC | CASSFQQIPYEQYF
TRBJ1-3 | . | . | TRBV5-1 | TGCGCCAGCAGGGCCAACGTTGGCCCTGGAAACACCATATATTTT | CASRANVGPGNTIYF
TRBJ1-6 | TRBD1 | . | TRBV19 | TGTGCCAGTAGTCCTAAGGGGGCCAGGGGCAATTCACCCCTCCACTTT | CASSPKGARGNSPLHF
TRBJ1-1 | . | . | TRBV6-5 | TGTGCCAGCCAGGAAATGTGGAAGCTGAACACTGAAGCTTTCTTT | CASQEMWKLNTEAFF
TRBJ1-4 | . | . | TRBV7-6 | TGTGCCAGCAGCTTAATCAGGGGACCTAATGAAAAACTGTTTTTT | CASSLIRGPNEKLFF
TRBJ1-3 | TRBD1 | . | TRBV28 | TGTGCCAGCAGTTTATTCGGGACAGCCTCTGGAAACACCATATATTTT | CASSLFGTASGNTIYF
TRBJ1-6 | . | . | TRBV6-5 | TGTGCCAGCATAGCGACGAGCTCCTATAATTCACCCCTCCACTTT | CASIATSSYNSPLHF
TRBJ2-3 | TRBD2 | once | TRBV7-2 | TGTGCCAGCAGCTCCACAGGGACTAGCGGGGTGCAGTATTTT | CASSSTGTSGVQYF
TRBJ2-1 | TRBD2 | . | TRBV7-9 | TGTGCCAGCAGTAGTCGGACTAGCGGGGGTATGGGCTATGAGCAGTTCTTC | CASSSRTSGGMGYEQFF
TRBJ1-5 | . | . | TRBV19 | TGTGCCAGTAGTAATCAGGGACTAAGGAATCAGCCCCAGCATTTT | CASSNQGLRNQPQHF
TRBJ2-5 | TRBD2 | . | TRBV4-2 | TGTGCCAGCAGCCAACTAGCGGGGGGGCCGGAGACCCAGTACTTC | CASSQLAGGPETQYF
TRBJ1-6 | . | . | TRBV27 | TGTGCCAGCAGTTTATCCCCCAGGCTCCAGGGCTCCTATAATTCACCCCTCCACTTT | CASSLSPRLQGSYNSPLHF
TRBJ2-1 | . | . | TRBV7-9 | TGTGCCAGCAGCTTAGGCAAGGGAGACAATGAGCAGTTCTTC | CASSLGKGDNEQFF
TRBJ1-5 | . | . | TRBV7-9 | TGTGCCAGCAGCTTAGCCAGTGTCAATCAGCCCCAGCATTTT | CASSLASVNQPQHF
TRBJ2-1 | . | . | TRBV6-5 | TGTGCCAGCAGTTACTCTGCGGATGAGCAGTTCTTC | CASSYSADEQFF
TRBJ2-7 | . | . | TRBV6-1 | TGTGCCAGCAGTGAAGATGGCGGGGACCATCTATACGAGCAGTACTTC | CASSEDGGDHLYEQYF
TRBJ1-2 | . | . | TRBV7-2 | TGTGCCAGCAGCTTAAGTGGGGGCGAGGGATATGGCTACACCTTC | CASSLSGGEGYGYTF
TRBJ1-2 | TRBD1 | . | TRBV5-6 | TGTGCCAGCAGTCAGGGACAGGCCAACTATGGCTACACCTTC | CASSQGQANYGYTF
TRBJ1-5 | . | . | TRBV7-2 | TGTGCCAGCAGCTCCCAGGTAAATCAGCCCCAGCATTTT | CASSSQVNQPQHF
TRBJ2-7 | . | . | TRBV29-1 | TGCAGCGTTGTTTCCCCACCGGGCTACGAGCAGTACTTC | CSVVSPPGYEQYF
TRBJ2-1 | . | once | TRBV7-8 | TGTGCCAGCAGCCTGACCGGGACTCCCTACAATGAGCAGTTCTTC | CASSLTGTPYNEQFF
TRBJ1-3 | . | . | TRBV3-1/TRBV3-2 | TGTGCCAGCAGCCATACCGGACTATCTCTCTCCGGAAACACCATATATTTT | CASSHTGLSLSGNTIYF